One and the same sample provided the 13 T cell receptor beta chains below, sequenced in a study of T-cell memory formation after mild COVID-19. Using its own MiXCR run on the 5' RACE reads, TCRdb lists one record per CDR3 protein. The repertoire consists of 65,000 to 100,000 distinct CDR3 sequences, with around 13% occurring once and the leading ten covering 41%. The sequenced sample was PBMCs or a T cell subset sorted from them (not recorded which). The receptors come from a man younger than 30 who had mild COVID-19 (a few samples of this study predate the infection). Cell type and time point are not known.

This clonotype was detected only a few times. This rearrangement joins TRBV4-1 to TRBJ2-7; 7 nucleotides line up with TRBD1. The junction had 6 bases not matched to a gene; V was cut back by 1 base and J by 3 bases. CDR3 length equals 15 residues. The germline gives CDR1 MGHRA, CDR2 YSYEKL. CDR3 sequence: CASSQAMGQYYEQYF. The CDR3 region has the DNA TGCGCCAGCAGCCAAGCTATGGGACAGTACTACGAGCAGTACTTC.

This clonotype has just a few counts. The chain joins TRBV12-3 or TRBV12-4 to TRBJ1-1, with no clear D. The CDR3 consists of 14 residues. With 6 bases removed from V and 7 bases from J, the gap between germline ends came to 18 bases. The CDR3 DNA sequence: TGTGCCAGCAGCTCTGGACTGTCTAACGATGAAGCTTTCTTT. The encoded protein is CASSSGLSNDEAFF.

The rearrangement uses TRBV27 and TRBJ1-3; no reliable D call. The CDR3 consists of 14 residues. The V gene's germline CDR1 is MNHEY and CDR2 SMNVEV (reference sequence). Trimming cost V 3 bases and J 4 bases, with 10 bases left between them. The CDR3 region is CASSFGVEGNTIYF. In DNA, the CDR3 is TGTGCCAGCAGTTTCGGGGTTGAAGGAAACACCATATATTTT.

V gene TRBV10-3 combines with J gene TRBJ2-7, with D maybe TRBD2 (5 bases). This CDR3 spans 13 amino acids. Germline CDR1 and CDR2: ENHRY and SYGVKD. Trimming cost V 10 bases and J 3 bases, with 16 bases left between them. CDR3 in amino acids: CATGIRGFYEQYF. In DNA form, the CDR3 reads TGTGCCACCGGGATTAGAGGCTTCTACGAGCAGTACTTC.

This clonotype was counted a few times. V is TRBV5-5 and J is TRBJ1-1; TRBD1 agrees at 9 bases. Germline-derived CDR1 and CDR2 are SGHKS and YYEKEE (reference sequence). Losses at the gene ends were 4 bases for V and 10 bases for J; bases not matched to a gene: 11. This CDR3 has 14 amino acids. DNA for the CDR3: TGTGCCAGCAGCCCACTGACAGGGGGGGATGTAGCTTTCTTT. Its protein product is CASSPLTGGDVAFF.

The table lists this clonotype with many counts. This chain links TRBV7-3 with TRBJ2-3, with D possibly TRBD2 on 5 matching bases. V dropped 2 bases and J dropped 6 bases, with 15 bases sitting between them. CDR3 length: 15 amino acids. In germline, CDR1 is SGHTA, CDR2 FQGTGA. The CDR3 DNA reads TGTGCCAGCAGCTTATCCCGTACTAGTATGGATACGCAGTATTTT. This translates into CASSLSRTSMDTQYF.

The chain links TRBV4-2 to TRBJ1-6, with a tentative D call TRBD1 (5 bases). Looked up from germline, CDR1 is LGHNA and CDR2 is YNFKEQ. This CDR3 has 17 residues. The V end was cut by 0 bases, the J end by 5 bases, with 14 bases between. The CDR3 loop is CASSQDGLGPNNSPLHF. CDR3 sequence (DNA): TGTGCCAGCAGCCAAGACGGTCTGGGGCCAAATAATTCACCCCTCCACTTT.

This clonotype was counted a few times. DNA of the CDR3: TGTGCCAGCAGCTTACAAGCGGGCGAGGCCGGGGAGCTGTTTTTT. Translating gives CASSLQAGEAGELFF. This chain joins TRBV7-6 and TRBJ2-2; the D gene is possibly TRBD2 (6 bases). Germline CDR1 and CDR2: SGHVS and FNYEAQ. Trimming took 2 bases from V and 6 from J, leaving 13 bases between them. CDR3 length equals 15 residues. Drawing the rest from reference TRBV7-6 and TRBJ2-2, the complete variable domain is GAGVSQSPRYKVTKRGQDVALRCDPISGHVSLYWYRQALGQGPEFLTYFNYEAQQDKSGLPNDRFSAERPEGSISTLTIQRTEQRDSAMYRCASSLQAGEAGELFFGEGSRLTVL.

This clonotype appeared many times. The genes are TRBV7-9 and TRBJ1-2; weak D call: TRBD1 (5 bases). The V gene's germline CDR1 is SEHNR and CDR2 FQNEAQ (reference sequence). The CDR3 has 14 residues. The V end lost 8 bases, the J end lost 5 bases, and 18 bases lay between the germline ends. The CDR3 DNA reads TGTGCCAGCGATTTAGTCGGGGCCCCTTATGGCTACACCTTC. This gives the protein CASDLVGAPYGYTF.

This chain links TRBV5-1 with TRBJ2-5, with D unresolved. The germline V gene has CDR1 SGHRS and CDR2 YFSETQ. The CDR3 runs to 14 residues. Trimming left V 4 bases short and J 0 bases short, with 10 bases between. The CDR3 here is CASSLLGYQETQYF. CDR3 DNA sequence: TGCGCCAGCAGCCTCTTAGGGTACCAAGAGACCCAGTACTTC.

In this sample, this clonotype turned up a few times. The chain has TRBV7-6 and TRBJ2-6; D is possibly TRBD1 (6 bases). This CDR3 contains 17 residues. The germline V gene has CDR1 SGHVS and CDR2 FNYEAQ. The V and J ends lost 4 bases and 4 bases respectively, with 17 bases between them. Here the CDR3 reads CASSYTLQGYGANVLTF. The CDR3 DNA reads TGTGCCAGCAGCTATACCTTACAGGGATACGGGGCCAACGTCCTGACTTTC.

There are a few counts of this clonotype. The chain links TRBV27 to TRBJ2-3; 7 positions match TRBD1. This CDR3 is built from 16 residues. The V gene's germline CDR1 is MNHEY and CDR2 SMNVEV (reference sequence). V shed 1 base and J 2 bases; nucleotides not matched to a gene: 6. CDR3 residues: CASSLWMGTATDTQYF. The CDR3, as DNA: TGTGCCAGCAGTTTATGGATGGGGACAGCCACAGATACGCAGTATTTT.

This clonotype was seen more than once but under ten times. The CDR3 protein is CASSQDRRGLVDTEAFF. CDR3 in DNA: TGCGCCAGCAGCCAAGACCGCAGGGGGCTTGTGGACACTGAAGCTTTCTTT. This chain uses TRBV4-1 with TRBJ1-1, with 8 nucleotides matching TRBD1. Germline V gene data show CDR1 as MGHRA and CDR2 as YSYEKL. V trimming: 0 bases; J trimming: 3 bases; junction bases outside the gene matches: 9. The CDR3 has 17 residues.